This TCR beta chain originates from a study of stem cell transplantation in POMP-related autoinflammatory disease. Study-wide background: Defective thymoproteasomes were hypothesized to impair CD8+ T-cell positive selection. Neutrophil and platelet engraftment from the graft donor was 100% through one year after transplant. Before transplant, CD4+ T cells skewed naive and CD8+ proportions were low.

This CDR3 spans 12 amino acids. V lost 3 bases, J lost 1 base, and 7 bases lay in between. From germline, CDR1 is GTSNPN and CDR2 SVGIG (reference sequence). Prominent immunodeficiency with autoinflammation defined PRAID. The data were produced by immunoSEQ multiplex PCR, yet TCRdb's version contains in-frame clones alone and is incomplete. The data show more than 8,500 clones, about four fifths seen once. The sample in question was CD4+ T cells from PBMCs, obtained after stem cell transplantation. The TCR originated in a human patient with POMP-related autoinflammation and immune dysregulation (PRAID). Some of these T cells may belong to the graft donor. V gene TRBV30 combines with J gene TRBJ2-7; no clear D. The CDR3 protein is CAWRGSSYEQYF. For the CDR3, the DNA is TGTGCCTGGAGGGGCAGTTCCTACGAGCAGTACTTC. Full variable domain (remainder filled in from reference TRBV30 and TRBJ2-7): SQTIHQWPATLVQPVGSPLSLECTVEGTSNPNLYWYRQAAGRGLQLLFYSVGIGQISSEVPQNLSASRPQDRQFILSSKKLLLSDSGFYLCAWRGSSYEQYFGPGTRLTVT.